These 32 T cell receptor beta chains came from one sample sequenced in a study of blood T cell repertoires in COVID-19. Sequencing was performed with immunoSEQ multiplex PCR; in TCRdb, only in-frame clones are kept and a portion is missing. The sample yields 250,000 to 300,000 clones, 84% seen once. The sequenced sample consisted of peripheral blood. The receptors stem from a man aged 55 to 70 with acute or convalescent COVID-19.

The chain uses TRBV9 and TRBJ2-5; 11 bases are shared with TRBD1. J lost 2 bases, V lost 2 bases, and 2 bases had no gene match. The CDR3 is 15 amino acids. Germline lookup yields CDR1 SGDLS and CDR2 YYNGEE. The DNA for the CDR3 is TGTGCCAGCAGCGTCGGGACAGGGGGGCAAGAGACCCAGTACTTC. Amino acids: CASSVGTGGQETQYF.

This clone appeared once. The V and J genes are TRBV2 and TRBJ2-5, with D tentatively TRBD1 (6 bases). Trimming shortened V by 8 bases and J by 2 bases, and 15 bases separated the two germline ends. The CDR3 has 14 amino acids. CDR1 is SNHLY, CDR2 FYNNEI, per germline. CDR3 DNA: TGTGCCAGCGGCCCCCGAGGGGGACAAGAGACCCAGTACTTC. Translating it yields CASGPRGGQETQYF.

The chain uses TRBV6-1 and TRBJ1-5, with 7 bases fitting TRBD1. There are 15 residues in the CDR3. The trim removed 3 bases at V and 2 bases at J, leaving 4 bases unmatched. Per germline, CDR1 MNHNS and CDR2 SASEGT. The CDR3 loop is CASSDLDRGNQPQHF. CDR3 DNA sequence: TGTGCCAGCAGTGACCTAGACAGGGGCAATCAGCCCCAGCATTTT.

This clone was seen only a few times. The V and J genes are TRBV7-2 and TRBJ1-1, with TRBD1 matching 11 bases. There are 17 residues in the CDR3. Germline CDR1 reads SGHTA; CDR2 reads FQGNSA. After removal of 4 bases from V and 4 bases from J, the junction contained 11 bases not matched to a gene. In DNA, the CDR3 is TGTGCCAGCAGCTCTTATAGGACAGGGGGCATAGGCACTGAAGCTTTCTTT. Translating gives CASSSYRTGGIGTEAFF.

The J gene is TRBJ2-7, the V gene TRBV6-5; no clear D gene. The V and J ends lost 6 bases and 3 bases respectively, with 18 bases between them. The CDR3 has 15 residues. The germline CDR1 and CDR2 sequences are MNHEY and SVGAGI. The CDR3 bases are TGTGCCAGCAGCTTAGACCCCCAAGGAGTCTACGAGCAGTACTTC. Protein sequence: CASSLDPQGVYEQYF.

The rearrangement joins TRBV5-4 to TRBJ1-2; TRBD1 is a possible D gene (5 bases). CDR1 is SGHNT, CDR2 YYREEE, per germline (reference sequence). The germline V and J ends were trimmed by 5 bases and 7 bases, with 24 bases remaining between them. The CDR3 sequence is 16 residues long. CDR3 DNA sequence: TGTGCCAGCAGACCTCCGGGGGAGGGAACTGTAGGTGGCTACACCTTC. Translation gives CASRPPGEGTVGGYTF.

This chain connects TRBV9 to TRBJ2-3; TRBD1 might be the D (5 bases). V shed 0 bases and J shed 0 bases, with 11 bases lying between them. The germline V gene encodes CDR1 SGDLS and CDR2 YYNGEE. The CDR3 has 16 amino acids. CDR3 protein: CASSVVGRASTDTQYF. CDR3 nucleotide sequence: TGTGCCAGCAGCGTAGTGGGCAGGGCTAGCACAGATACGCAGTATTTT.

There are a few counts of this clone. The CDR3 sequence: CASSFPDREAEQYF. CDR3 DNA: TGTGCCAGCAGCTTTCCGGACAGGGAGGCCGAGCAGTACTTC. The V gene is TRBV5-4, the J gene TRBJ2-7; 8 bases are a match to TRBD1. Germline V gene lookup returns CDR1 SGHNT and CDR2 YYREEE (reference sequence). There are 14 residues in the CDR3. V gave up 2 bases and J gave up 6 bases; unmatched junction bases: 7.

This sequence joins TRBV7-3 and TRBJ2-2, with D possibly TRBD2 on 5 matching bases. V was trimmed by 5 bases and J by 9 bases, leaving 13 bases between them. Germline V gives CDR1 SGHTA, CDR2 FQGTGA. This CDR3 spans 13 amino acids. The CDR3 here is CASSIERSRELFF. The CDR3 bases are TGTGCCAGCAGCATAGAGCGGAGCCGGGAGCTGTTTTTT.

V is TRBV4-1 and J is TRBJ1-6; no clear D gene. The V end lost 0 bases, the J end lost 5 bases, and 11 bases lay between the germline ends. This CDR3 contains 16 residues. The V gene's germline CDR1 is MGHRA and CDR2 YSYEKL. For the CDR3, the DNA is TGCGCCAGCAGCCAAGAGGAGGGAATTAATAATTCACCCCTCCACTTT. Protein: CASSQEEGINNSPLHF.

The table lists this clone with many counts. This chain uses TRBV6-5 with TRBJ1-2, with TRBD1 identical over 12 bases. Germline V gene sequence: CDR1 MNHEY, CDR2 SVGAGI. V was clipped by 5 bases and J by 8 bases; unmatched bases: 9. The CDR3 is 15 residues long. The CDR3 DNA follows: TGTGCCAGCAGTAAACCGGGACAGGGGGCGCGGGGCTACACCTTC. This gives the protein CASSKPGQGARGYTF.

V gene TRBV15 combines with J gene TRBJ2-3, with D possibly TRBD2 on 6 matching bases. Trimming took 0 bases from V and 4 from J, leaving 17 bases between them. The CDR3 extends over 17 amino acids. Germline-derived CDR1 and CDR2 are LNHNV and YYDKDF (reference sequence). CDR3 region: CATSREGKAGRADTQYF. CDR3 DNA: TGTGCCACCAGCAGAGAGGGAAAGGCGGGAAGAGCAGATACGCAGTATTTT.

The genes are TRBV6-6 and TRBJ2-4; 12 nucleotides match TRBD2. CDR1 is MNHNY and CDR2 is SVGAGI in the germline V gene (reference sequence). CDR3 length: 16 residues. V dropped 0 bases and J dropped 8; count of bases not matched to a gene: 5. CDR3 residues: CASSYSSSGREYIQYF. The CDR3 coding sequence is TGTGCCAGCAGTTACTCGTCTAGCGGGAGGGAGTACATTCAGTACTTC.

V is TRBV7-6 and J is TRBJ1-1; 10 nucleotides align to TRBD1. The CDR3 is 16 amino acids. The trim removed 6 bases at V and 1 base at J, leaving 8 bases unmatched. Per the germline V gene, CDR1 is SGHVS and CDR2 is FNYEAQ. The CDR3: CASSLTGGAGNTEAFF. For the CDR3, the DNA is TGTGCCAGCAGTTTGACAGGGGGCGCGGGGAACACTGAAGCTTTCTTT.

The J gene is TRBJ1-1, the V gene TRBV27; no reliable D call. This CDR3 has 17 amino acids. The V end lost 2 bases, the J end lost 7 bases, and 23 bases lay between the germline ends. Germline lookup yields CDR1 MNHEY and CDR2 SMNVEV (reference sequence). CDR3 DNA sequence: TGTGCCAGCAGTTTAGACGCCTACTACGCCCGAGACGGTGAAGCTTTCTTT. This codes for CASSLDAYYARDGEAFF.

The V gene is TRBV3-1 (or the pseudogene TRBV3-2), the J gene TRBJ2-5; D is possibly TRBD1 (6 bases). CDR1 is LGHDT and CDR2 is YNNKEL in the germline V gene (reference sequence). The CDR3 extends over 13 amino acids. Trimming left V 5 bases short and J 0 bases short, with 7 bases between. For the CDR3, the DNA is TGTGCCAGCAGCGGACAGAACCAAGAGACCCAGTACTTC. Amino acid sequence: CASSGQNQETQYF.

CDR3 amino acids: CASSGWSGGPSNQPQHF. The DNA of the CDR3 is TGTGCCAGTAGCGGATGGTCGGGGGGACCTAGCAATCAGCCCCAGCATTTT. The chain joins TRBV19 to TRBJ1-5, with D possibly TRBD1 on 5 matching bases. The germline V gene encodes CDR1 LNHDA and CDR2 SQIVND (reference sequence). The CDR3 consists of 17 residues. Trimming cost V 6 bases and J 0 bases, with 18 bases left between them.

V is TRBV10-3 and J is TRBJ1-3; 7 nucleotides line up with TRBD1. V trimming: 10 bases; J trimming: 0 bases; junction bases outside the gene matches: 6. There are 14 residues in the CDR3. Looked up from germline, CDR1 is ENHRY and CDR2 is SYGVKD. CDR3 loop: CATRDSTSGNTIYF. The CDR3 DNA follows: TGTGCCACACGGGACAGTACCTCTGGAAACACCATATATTTT.

This clone showed up just once. The chain couples TRBV19 to TRBJ2-5; unclear D gene. This CDR3 is 14 amino acids long. V lost 5 bases, J lost 7 bases, and 17 bases lay in between. Germline V lookup: CDR1 LNHDA, CDR2 SQIVND (reference sequence). In nucleotides, the CDR3 is TGTGCCAGTAGTCCCAACGACTCCCCTGGGACCCAGTACTTC. It translates to CASSPNDSPGTQYF.

In the case of this clone: The junction departs from the called germline gene at one end, perhaps through a read error. The CDR3 DNA follows: TGCGCCAGCAGTTTGGGAGACGGGGGGCAAGAGACCCAGTACTTC. It is translated as CASSLGDGGQETQYF. The chain uses TRBV5-1 and TRBJ2-5; 7 bases match TRBD2. Germline assignment: CDR1 SGHRS and CDR2 YFSETQ. The CDR3 is made up of 15 amino acids. Combining the CDR3 with reference TRBV5-1 and TRBJ2-5 gives the whole variable domain KAGVTQTPRYLIKTRGQQVTLSCSPISGHRSVSWYQQTPGQGLQFLFEYFSETQRNKGNFPGRFSGRQFSNSRSEMNVSTLELGDSALYLCASSLGDGGQETQYFGPGTRLLVL.

V usage is TRBV20-1 and J usage is TRBJ2-7; the match to TRBD1 covers 7 bases. J was trimmed by 2 bases and V by 5 bases; bases with no gene match: 0. This CDR3 region has 11 residues. Germline CDR1 reads DFQATT; CDR2 reads SNEGSKA (reference sequence). Written as DNA, the CDR3 is TGCAGTGCTGGACAGGCCTACGAGCAGTACTTC. This codes for CSAGQAYEQYF.

This clone appeared a single time. V usage is TRBV5-1 and J usage is TRBJ1-1, with 7 bases that match TRBD1. V lost 6 bases and J lost 1; bases outside the gene matches: 9. This CDR3 is built from 15 residues. Germline V gene sequence: CDR1 SGHRS, CDR2 YFSETQ. CDR3 DNA: TGCGCCAGCACCCTACAGGGGCCGGCGAACACTGAAGCTTTCTTT. Amino acids: CASTLQGPANTEAFF. The full variable domain, in which reference TRBV5-1 and TRBJ1-1 provide the parts outside the CDR3, is KAGVTQTPRYLIKTRGQQVTLSCSPISGHRSVSWYQQTPGQGLQFLFEYFSETQRNKGNFPGRFSGRQFSNSRSEMNVSTLELGDSALYLCASTLQGPANTEAFFGQGTRLTVV.

This clone appeared a few times. The chain joins TRBV11-2 to TRBJ2-7; the match to TRBD1 covers 7 bases. CDR1 is SGHAT, CDR2 FQNNGV, per germline. After removal of 5 bases from V and 3 bases from J, the junction contained 10 bases not matched to a gene. This CDR3 spans 15 amino acids. CDR3 bases: TGTGCCAGCAGCAGCACAGGGGTAAGGCTCTACGAGCAGTACTTC. Its protein product is CASSSTGVRLYEQYF. Supplemented by reference TRBV11-2 and TRBJ2-7, the full variable domain reads EAGVAQSPRYKIIEKRQSVAFWCNPISGHATLYWYQQILGQGPKLLIQFQNNGVVDDSQLPKDRFSAERLKGVDSTLKIQPAKLEDSAVYLCASSSTGVRLYEQYFGPGTRLTVT.

The gene calls are TRBV27 and TRBJ2-1; 11 bases agree with TRBD2. The length of the CDR3 is 16 residues. CDR1 and CDR2 from the germline V gene are MNHEY and SMNVEV (reference sequence). The trim removed 4 bases at V and 6 bases at J, leaving 8 bases unmatched. Written as DNA, the CDR3 is TGTGCCAGCAGTTCTCCGGGACTAGCGGTCTCCAATGAGCAGTTCTTC. As protein: CASSSPGLAVSNEQFF.

The V gene is TRBV5-1, the J gene TRBJ2-1, with 8 nucleotides matching TRBD1. The CDR3 loop spans 14 amino acids. Germline V CDR1 and CDR2: SGHRS, YFSETQ. With 7 bases clipped from V and 4 bases from J, the junction kept 7 bases outside the gene matches. This chain's CDR3 is CASGRGTGYNEQFF. The CDR3, as DNA: TGCGCCAGCGGCCGCGGGACAGGATACAATGAGCAGTTCTTC.

In DNA, the CDR3 is TGCGCCAGCAGCACCTTAGCGGGCCCTTACAATGAGCAGTTCTTC. This gives the protein CASSTLAGPYNEQFF. V usage is TRBV5-1 and J usage is TRBJ2-1; 7 bases align to TRBD2. Per the germline V gene, CDR1 is SGHRS and CDR2 is YFSETQ. Trimming removed 4 bases from V and 4 bases from J; junction bases left unmatched: 8. The CDR3 is 15 residues long.

The chain carries TRBV4-3 and TRBJ2-7; 9 bases fit TRBD1. The J segment lost 0 bases and the V segment lost 4 bases, leaving 7 bases of the junction unmatched. This CDR3 has 16 amino acids. Germline values: CDR1 LGHNA, CDR2 YSLEER. The CDR3 is CASSRGDRESSYEQYF. DNA for the CDR3: TGCGCCAGCAGCCGGGGGGACAGGGAGAGCTCCTACGAGCAGTACTTC.

The chain recombines TRBV7-2 with TRBJ2-3, with D tentatively TRBD2 (5 bases). CDR1 is SGHTA and CDR2 is FQGNSA in the germline V gene. Trimming cost V 5 bases and J 7 bases, with 16 bases left between them. This CDR3 region has 14 residues. The CDR3 protein is CASSVAGSGYTQYF. The CDR3 nucleotides read TGTGCCAGCAGCGTCGCGGGTTCGGGGTATACGCAGTATTTT.

V is TRBV7-2 and J is TRBJ2-2; D might be TRBD2 (6 bases). Germline CDR1 and CDR2: SGHTA and FQGNSA. The CDR3 totals 16 residues. Trimming took off 5 bases at V and 0 bases at J, with 13 bases between the two ends. The chain's CDR3 is CASSPPGGANTGELFF. CDR3 in DNA: TGTGCCAGCAGCCCGCCCGGGGGAGCGAACACCGGGGAGCTGTTTTTT.

The CDR3 loop is CASSLEGWSQETQYF. The CDR3 nucleotides are TGTGCCAGCAGCTTGGAGGGGTGGTCCCAAGAGACCCAGTACTTC. The chain employs TRBV5-5 and TRBJ2-5; tentative D call: TRBD1 (5 bases). The CDR3 is 15 amino acids. Germline lookup yields CDR1 SGHKS and CDR2 YYEKEE (reference sequence). Deletions cut 0 bases from V and 1 base from J, with 10 bases between.

The V gene is TRBV5-8, the J gene TRBJ2-1, with no clear D. V was pared by 2 bases and J by 9 bases, with 9 bases between. Germline CDR1 is SGHTS and CDR2 is YDEGEE. The CDR3 runs 12 residues. CDR3 region: CASSFGFGEQFF. The CDR3 region has the DNA TGTGCCAGCAGCTTTGGTTTCGGTGAGCAGTTCTTC.

This chain links TRBV7-9 with TRBJ2-7; 10 nucleotides align to TRBD2. Germline CDR1 and CDR2: SEHNR and FQNEAQ (reference sequence). Trimming took 5 bases from V and 3 from J; bases not matched to a gene: 4. The CDR3 runs 14 residues. The CDR3 DNA is TGTGCCAGCAGCCCAGGACTAGCGGACTACGAGCAGTACTTC. Amino acid sequence: CASSPGLADYEQYF.